Listed here are 2 T cell receptor beta chains from one sample, sequenced in a study of blood T cells in healthy people across ages (dated by TCRdb to about 2015). The protocol used for the library was 5' RACE. Reads for this sample came from an Illumina HiSeq 2500. A second about 6 to 11 cycle PCR used a sample-barcoded 5' primer and a J-beta primer mix. TCRdb itself trimmed the public reads at Q25 with fastp, ran MiXCR and retained productive beta chains. Every distinct CDR3 protein forms one entry, paired with its most common genes and DNA. The sample yields some 1.7 million distinct CDR3 sequences; 25% to 30% were counted once. The top ten clones comprise 6.5% to 8.5% of the sample. The sequencing input was blood. These receptors were obtained from a woman aged 25 to 39 in good health.

This clonotype was observed at least ten times. The chain combines TRBV7-2 with TRBJ2-7, with D perhaps given as TRBD1 or TRBD2 (5 bases each). Germline V gene sequence: CDR1 SGHTA, CDR2 FQGNSA. The CDR3 is made up of 15 amino acids. The V and J ends lost 5 bases and 4 bases respectively, with 18 bases between them. The CDR3 DNA is TGTGCCAGCAGCCCCCTCTGGGACGGGCGATACGAGCAGTACTTC. Translated: CASSPLWDGRYEQYF.

V and J are TRBV15 and TRBJ1-5; D ambiguous. With 3 bases removed from V and 9 bases from J, the gap between germline ends came to 12 bases. Germline assignment: CDR1 LNHNV and CDR2 YYDKDF (reference sequence). This CDR3 has 13 residues. Written as DNA, the CDR3 is TGTGCCACCAGCAGGGAGACCCAAAGGCCCCAGCATTTT. As protein: CATSRETQRPQHF.